These 9 T cell receptor beta chains originate from one sample sequenced in a study of regulatory T cells in long-lasting Graves disease (dated by TCRdb to the early 2020s). Libraries came from multiplex PCR. TCRdb lists the instrument as Illumina HiSeq 4000. To build TCR beta libraries, CDR3 regions were amplified by Arm-PCR using iRepertoire HTBI primers. The public reads were quality trimmed at Q25 with fastp and then assembled into clones with MiXCR by TCRdb, keeping productive beta chains. When rows share a CDR3 protein, they turn into one entry using the most common DNA and genes. Present in this sample are some 470,000 distinct CDR3 sequences, about a fifth of which were seen just once. The ten largest clonotypes hold roughly 7.1% of the sample. According to the study, the label for this sample's time point signals: persistent/refractory GD, antithyroid drugs over 5 years with positive TRAb. For both TCR sequencing and RNA sequencing, RNA was extracted from PBMCs using TRIzol.

The source was peripheral blood mononuclear cells (PBMCs), collected when the disease was refractory, from a patient treated with antithyroid drugs. The receptors were sampled from a female donor with Graves disease.

This clonotype was counted ten times or more. V and J are TRBV12-3 or TRBV12-4 and TRBJ1-5; D may be TRBD1 (6 bases). CDR3 size: 14 residues. With 8 bases removed from V and 5 bases from J, the gap between germline ends came to 16 bases. CDR3 sequence (DNA): TGTGCCAGCCGAAACGACAGGACGGATCAGCCCCAGCATTTT. It specifies CASRNDRTDQPQHF.

This clonotype has a handful of counts. The chain couples TRBV20-1 to TRBJ2-2; TRBD1 aligns across 9 bases. CDR3 length: 14 amino acids. Germline V gene data show CDR1 as DFQATT and CDR2 as SNEGSKA (reference sequence). V lost 4 bases and J lost 3; bases outside the gene matches: 3. CDR3 in amino acids: CSATTGGYTGELFF. The CDR3 region has the DNA TGCAGTGCTACTACAGGGGGCTACACCGGGGAGCTGTTTTTT.

The chain couples TRBV19 to TRBJ1-5; no reliable D call. The CDR3 is made up of 15 amino acids. Germline lookup yields CDR1 LNHDA and CDR2 SQIVND (reference sequence). The V and J ends lost 4 bases and 0 bases respectively, with 10 bases between them. Written as DNA, the CDR3 is TGTGCCAGTAGTACGGCGTCTAGTAGCAATCAGCCCCAGCATTTT. Translation: CASSTASSSNQPQHF.

This clonotype appeared many times. V and J are TRBV11-2 and TRBJ1-2; tentatively, D is TRBD1 (6 bases). The CDR3 loop spans 13 amino acids. Deletions cut 3 bases from V and 8 bases from J, with 13 bases between. Germline V lookup: CDR1 SGHAT, CDR2 FQNNGV. The CDR3 spells CASSLETGGGYTF. As DNA, the CDR3 is TGTGCCAGCAGCTTGGAGACAGGAGGAGGCTACACCTTC. Combining the CDR3 with reference TRBV11-2 and TRBJ1-2 gives the whole variable domain EAGVAQSPRYKIIEKRQSVAFWCNPISGHATLYWYQQILGQGPKLLIQFQNNGVVDDSQLPKDRFSAERLKGVDSTLKIQPAKLEDSAVYLCASSLETGGGYTFGSGTRLTVV.

This clonotype was observed many times. The rearrangement uses TRBV28 and TRBJ1-1; no definite D call. The CDR3 loop spans 12 amino acids. Germline V gene data show CDR1 as MDHEN and CDR2 as SYDVKM. V was cut by 7 bases and J by 1 base, with 7 bases left in between. The DNA of the CDR3 is TGTGCCAGCATACGAGGGAACACTGAAGCTTTCTTT. It yields the protein CASIRGNTEAFF.

This clonotype was seen a handful of times. The rearrangement joins TRBV9 to TRBJ2-4; the match to TRBD2 covers 11 bases. Germline trimming cut 0 bases from V and 6 bases from J; bases unmatched to any gene: 14. Germline loops: CDR1 SGDLS, CDR2 YYNGEE. This CDR3 region has 19 residues. In nucleotides, the CDR3 is TGTGCCAGCAGCGTAGATGGTAGCGGGAGGGCCGGGACGAGAAACATTCAGTACTTC. Its translation: CASSVDGSGRAGTRNIQYF. Based on the CDR3 plus reference TRBV9 and TRBJ2-4, the full variable domain is DSGVTQTPKHLITATGQRVTLRCSPRSGDLSVYWYQQSLDQGLQFLIQYYNGEERAKGNILERFSAQQFPDLHSELNLSSLELGDSALYFCASSVDGSGRAGTRNIQYFGAGTRLSVL.

This clonotype was recorded at least ten times. This chain connects TRBV12-3 or TRBV12-4 to TRBJ2-5; 11 bases match TRBD1. The CDR3 runs 15 residues. V lost 6 bases, J lost 2 bases, and 5 bases stayed unmatched. CDR3 region: CASSQGQGVQETQYF. The CDR3 nucleotides are TGTGCCAGCAGCCAGGGACAGGGGGTACAAGAGACCCAGTACTTC.

This clonotype was seen more than once but under ten times. The chain is built from TRBV24-1 and TRBJ1-5; D is undetermined. Trimming cost V 5 bases and J 1 base, with 11 bases left between them. The CDR3 extends over 15 amino acids. Germline loops: CDR1 KGHDR, CDR2 SFDVKD. This CDR3 reads CATSAKGRSNQPQHF. The CDR3 DNA sequence: TGTGCCACCAGTGCCAAGGGAAGGAGCAATCAGCCCCAGCATTTT.

The table lists this clonotype with many counts. This chain connects TRBV28 to TRBJ2-7; TRBD1 might be the D (6 bases). The CDR3 sequence is 14 residues long. V shed 8 bases and J shed 6 bases, with 20 bases lying between them. Looked up from germline, CDR1 is MDHEN and CDR2 is SYDVKM. The CDR3, as DNA: TGTGCCAGCTCAGGACAGATTGAGTTCGGCGAGCAGTACTTC. This translates into CASSGQIEFGEQYF.